This is a list of T cell receptor beta chains from one sample in a study. TCRdb recomputed calls from the 5' RACE reads with MiXCR, one row per CDR3 protein. The data hold about 54,000 distinct CDR3 sequences, with approximately 17% observed a single time. The sequenced material came from naive CD4+ T cells sorted from blood. The receptors were gathered from a female donor with breast cancer. Both conserved end residues are part of each CDR3. The D gene is left open where the match is weak. Where a row states a size, it is once, few, many or the class of an expanded clone; other rows omit it.

>TRBD1|TRBV24-1|many|TRBJ2-1
TGTGCCACCAGTGATTATGGGACAGGGTCCTACAATGAGCAGTTCTTC
CATSDYGTGSYNEQFF
>.|TRBV28|few|TRBJ1-2
TGTGCCAGCAGTTTTCAATCCCGGAGGTCGAATGGCTACACCTTC
CASSFQSRRSNGYTF
>.|TRBV5-1|few|TRBJ2-3
TGCGCCAGCAAAGATGGAGATACGCAGTATTTT
CASKDGDTQYF
>.|TRBV20-1|many|TRBJ2-5
TGCAGTGCTAGAGGCCCCAGGGAAGAGACCCAGTACTTC
CSARGPREETQYF
>.|TRBV20-1|.|TRBJ2-2
TGCAGTGCTAGGTCACAGCCCGACACCGGGGACCTGTTTTTT
CSARSQPDTGDLFF
>TRBD1|TRBV7-6|.|TRBJ2-1
TGTGCCAGCAGCGAGTCCGGGACAGCCTACAATGAGCAGTTCTTC
CASSESGTAYNEQFF
>.|TRBV6-5|many|TRBJ2-7
TGTGCCAGCAGTCCGGACAGAGTACGCGAGCAGTACTTC
CASSPDRVREQYF
>.|TRBV7-2|few|TRBJ1-3
TGTGCCAGCAGCTCTATGGGCCCTTTCTCTGGAAACACCATATATTTT
CASSSMGPFSGNTIYF
>TRBD2|TRBV5-1|.|TRBJ2-1
TGCGCCAGCAGCTTGGCCCCGGGACTAGCGGGGGACAATGAGCAGTTCTTC
CASSLAPGLAGDNEQFF
>TRBD2|TRBV18|few|TRBJ2-1
TGTGCCAGCTCACCGGCTGGACTAGCGGGAGACAATGAGCAGTTCTTC
CASSPAGLAGDNEQFF
>.|TRBV5-6|few|TRBJ1-4
TGTGCCAGCAGCTTGGTTGGAAGCAGACGTAATGAAAAACTGTTTTTT
CASSLVGSRRNEKLFF
>.|TRBV29-1|.|TRBJ2-7
TGCAGCGTTGAAGAACGGGTCGAGCAGTACTTC
CSVEERVEQYF
>.|TRBV20-1|.|TRBJ2-1
TGCAGTGCTAGAGAGCGAGGTGGGAGATGGAATGAGCAGTTCTTC
CSARERGGRWNEQFF
>.|TRBV5-1|few|TRBJ2-1
TGCGCCAGCAGCACCGGCATAGTTGTAGTCAATGAGCAGTTCTTC
CASSTGIVVVNEQFF
>.|TRBV6-2/TRBV6-3|.|TRBJ2-4
TGTGCCAGCAGTTACTCTCAAGGGTTTCCCTACTTC
CASSYSQGFPYF
>.|TRBV5-1|few|TRBJ2-2
TGCGCCAGCAGCGCCGACCTCAGTCACACCGGGGAGCTGTTTTTT
CASSADLSHTGELFF
>.|TRBV11-1|.|TRBJ1-2
TGTGCCAGCAGCCCCATTGGACCACACTATGGCTACACCTTC
CASSPIGPHYGYTF
>TRBD1|TRBV12-3/TRBV12-4|few|TRBJ2-1
TGTGCCAGCAGTTTTCAGGGGGCCGGCGATGAGCAGTTCTTC
CASSFQGAGDEQFF
>TRBD2|TRBV7-3|.|TRBJ2-3
TGTGCCAGCAGCTTAAGGCGGGGGGGAAGCACAGATACGCAGTATTTT
CASSLRRGGSTDTQYF
>.|TRBV7-2|few|TRBJ2-5
TGTGCCAGCAGCTTAAACTCAGGGGAGACCCAGTACTTC
CASSLNSGETQYF
>.|TRBV11-2|.|TRBJ2-2
TGTGCCAGCAGTCCTTTAAAGAACACCGGGGAGCTGTTTTTT
CASSPLKNTGELFF
>.|TRBV4-1|.|TRBJ1-3
TGCGCCAGCAGCCCGCTCGGACTATCTGGAAACACCATATATTTT
CASSPLGLSGNTIYF
>.|TRBV4-1|many|TRBJ1-4
TGCGCCAGCAGCCCACGGGGTGCATCAACTAATGAAAAACTGTTTTTT
CASSPRGASTNEKLFF
>.|TRBV20-1|many|TRBJ2-1
TGCAGTGCTAGAGGCGCCTTAACCTCCTCCAATGAGCAGTTCTTC
CSARGALTSSNEQFF
>TRBD1|TRBV15|.|TRBJ2-5
TGTGCCACCAGCAGAGGCACAGGGGGAGAGACCCAGTACTTC
CATSRGTGGETQYF
>.|TRBV5-1|many|TRBJ1-2
TGCGCCAGCAGCTTAAGCGGGAACTATGGCTACACCTTC
CASSLSGNYGYTF